This T cell receptor beta chain originates from a study of breast tumors, draining lymph nodes, adjacent tissues. Breast cancer patients provided tissue from their axillary draining lymph nodes. TCRdb re-derived calls from the multiplex PCR reads in MiXCR, one entry per CDR3 protein. The data hold about 120,000 distinct CDR3 sequences, with just under 20% observed a single time. Whole-study findings and limits: Compared with lymph nodes, tumors were less diverse; compared with nontumor tissue, more. Luminal-like breast cancer showed significantly higher tumor–nontumor repertoire similarity than basal-like. The lymph node origin of tumor T cells was framed as consistent with a hypothesis, not demonstrated. Data fit most tumor T cells coming from lymph node, expanding in tumor.

Germline CDR1 reads SGHTA; CDR2 reads FQGNSA. V lost 4 bases and J lost 5, with 5 bases in between. The CDR3 has 11 residues. This clonotype has at least ten counts. Its antigen is as yet unknown. The receptor comes from a female donor with breast cancer. Some clones in this sample may be carry-over from other donors' samples. This chain joins TRBV7-2 and TRBJ2-5, with D tentatively TRBD2 (5 bases). The sequencing sample was made of axillary lymph node tissue. This chain's CDR3 is CASSSGETQYF. The CDR3 nucleotides read TGTGCCAGCAGCTCGGGGGAGACCCAGTACTTC.